This T cell receptor (beta chain) originates from a study of regulatory T cells. Study-level results: In CD3G-deficient patients, conventional CD4+ T cells were enriched for hydrophobic CDR3 residues at positions 6 and 7.

Every patient with CD3G deficiency had evidence of autoimmunity. Sorting split CD4+ cells into CD25-high CD127-low Tregs and CD25-low CD127-high conventional T cells. Germline-derived CDR1 and CDR2 are LNHDA and SQIVND (reference sequence). V was clipped by 3 bases and J by 7 bases; unmatched bases: 10. This CDR3 region has 16 residues. The primer mix had 52 TRBV and 13 TRBJ primers. The data were produced by immunoSEQ multiplex PCR, yet TCRdb's version contains in-frame clones alone and is incomplete. The sample records approximately 31,000 clones, over 90% being singletons. A single count supports this clone. The antigen is not known.

The rearrangement joins TRBV19 to TRBJ2-2; 8 bases are shared with TRBD2. The sequencing input was conventional CD4+ T cells sorted from blood. This clonotype was sampled from a child aged 2-15 years with CD3G deficiency. In DNA, the CDR3 is TGTGCCAGTAGTATGGGCAGGGTAGCGGGATACGGGGAGCTGTTTTTT. Its translation: CASSMGRVAGYGELFF.